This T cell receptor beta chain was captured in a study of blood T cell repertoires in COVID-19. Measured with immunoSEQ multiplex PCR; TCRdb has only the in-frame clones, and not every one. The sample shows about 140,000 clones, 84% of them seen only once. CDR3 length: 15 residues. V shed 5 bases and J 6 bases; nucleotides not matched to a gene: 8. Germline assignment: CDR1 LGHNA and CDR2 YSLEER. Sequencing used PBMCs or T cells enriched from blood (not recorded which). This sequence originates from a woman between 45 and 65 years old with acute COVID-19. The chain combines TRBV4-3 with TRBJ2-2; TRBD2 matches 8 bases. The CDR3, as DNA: TGCGCCAGCAGCACAGGGACTAGTAGGTCCGGGGAGCTGTTTTTT. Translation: CASSTGTSRSGELFF.